Presented here are 27 T cell receptor beta chains from one specimen sequenced in a study of human T cells and chemical hapten exposure (dated by TCRdb to the early 2020s). Libraries were constructed by RACE. This sample was sequenced with a NextSeq 500. Clones were called with MiXCR by TCRdb after fastp trimmed the public reads at Q25, and only in-frame beta chains were retained. Every entry covers one CDR3 protein and lists the most common genes and DNA from its rows. This sample holds tens of thousands of distinct CDR3 sequences; about a tenth were observed only once. 25% to 35% of the sample rests with the top ten. The label giving this sample's time point can be read as: pre-sensitization, week 0. In the paper's terms, the treatment or condition label means: therapeutic diphenylcyclopropenone sensitization with weekly scalp DPC. Unfractionated whole blood was collected in Tempus Blood RNA tubes, and total RNA was extracted from that blood.

Sequencing used whole blood, obtained in connection with sensitization to the hapten diphenylcyclopropenone (DPC). Receptors originate from a man between 50 and 59 years old with alopecia areata. Some clones in this sample may be carry-over from other donors' samples.

V usage is TRBV28 and J usage is TRBJ2-7, with D unresolved. V dropped 6 bases and J dropped 4 bases, with 16 bases sitting between them. The CDR3 totals 14 residues. Germline V gene data show CDR1 as MDHEN and CDR2 as SYDVKM. Written as DNA, the CDR3 is TGTGCCAGCAGCCCTCCCGGGCATAATTACGAGCAGTACTTC. Translation: CASSPPGHNYEQYF.

This clonotype was recorded a few times. The chain joins TRBV11-2 to TRBJ2-2; D gene unclear. Germline V gene lookup returns CDR1 SGHAT and CDR2 FQNNGV. There are 12 residues in the CDR3. The ends were cut back, 5 bases at V and 6 bases at J, with 7 bases in the middle. The DNA for the CDR3 is TGTGCCAGCAGCCCCCTATCCGGGGAGCTGTTTTTT. This translates into CASSPLSGELFF.

Many counts were recorded for this clonotype. The chain carries TRBV5-6 and TRBJ2-7; 10 nucleotides line up with TRBD1. Unmatched junction bases numbered 10, after V lost 3 bases and J lost 7 bases. Germline CDR1 reads SGHDT; CDR2 reads YYEEEE. The CDR3 sequence is 15 residues long. The CDR3 sequence is CASSSGDRGFGEQYF. The CDR3 DNA reads TGTGCCAGCAGCTCCGGGGACAGGGGATTTGGGGAGCAGTACTTC.

This clonotype turned up a few times. The rearrangement links TRBV18 to TRBJ2-2; tentative D call: TRBD1 (6 bases). The germline V and J ends were trimmed by 6 bases and 3 bases, with 11 bases remaining between them. This CDR3 region has 14 residues. Germline values: CDR1 KGHSH, CDR2 LQKENI. The DNA of the CDR3 is TGTGCCAGCTCCGAAAGACAGGACACCGGGGAGCTGTTTTTT. It codes for CASSERQDTGELFF.

This clonotype was found many times. The J gene is TRBJ1-1, the V gene TRBV6-1; D possibly corresponds to TRBD1 (5 bases). The germline V gene has CDR1 MNHNS and CDR2 SASEGT. This CDR3 has 13 amino acids. Trimming cost V 8 bases and J 1 base, with 11 bases left between them. The DNA for the CDR3 is TGTGCCAGCGAGGCAGGGACGAACACTGAAGCTTTCTTT. It encodes CASEAGTNTEAFF.

V and J are TRBV6-2 or TRBV6-3 and TRBJ1-1; D unclear. V was clipped by 2 bases and J by 7 bases, with 8 bases between them. Germline lookup yields CDR1 MNHEY and CDR2 SVGEGT. This CDR3 comprises 12 residues. DNA of the CDR3: TGTGCCAGCAGTTACGGACCGCATGAAGCTTTCTTT. Translating gives CASSYGPHEAFF.

This clonotype was seen a handful of times. The J gene is TRBJ2-7, the V gene TRBV11-2; 11 positions match TRBD2. Germline V gene data show CDR1 as SGHAT and CDR2 as FQNNGV. Trimming cost V 5 bases and J 3 bases; bases outside gene matches: 3. This CDR3 contains 14 residues. The CDR3 region is CASSVGLAGYEQYF. DNA of the CDR3: TGTGCCAGCAGCGTCGGACTAGCGGGCTACGAGCAGTACTTC.

J is TRBJ2-7 and V is TRBV6-5; D gene uncertain. The germline V gene has CDR1 MNHEY and CDR2 SVGAGI. Trimming shortened V by 2 bases and J by 0 bases, and 17 bases separated the two germline ends. The CDR3 is 17 amino acids. The CDR3 spells CASSYRVGFGSSYEQYF. CDR3 in DNA: TGTGCCAGCAGTTACCGGGTTGGGTTTGGAAGCTCCTACGAGCAGTACTTC.

This clonotype came up many times. The CDR3 sequence is CASKGTGGDTGELFF. CDR3 coding DNA: TGTGCCAGCAAGGGGACGGGAGGGGACACCGGGGAGCTGTTTTTT. The genes are TRBV2 and TRBJ2-2, with 8 bases fitting TRBD2. The CDR3 covers 15 residues. In germline, CDR1 is SNHLY, CDR2 FYNNEI. J lost 3 bases, V lost 7 bases, and 7 bases had no gene match.

This clonotype was counted many times. The chain links TRBV7-9 to TRBJ2-7; D gene unclear. V lost 7 bases and J lost 4, with 14 bases in between. The CDR3 sequence is 13 residues long. Germline CDR1 and CDR2: SEHNR and FQNEAQ (reference sequence). The CDR3 DNA is TGTGCCAGCAAGGTGACGGAAGATTACGAGCAGTACTTC. Translated, it gives CASKVTEDYEQYF.

This clonotype was counted at least ten times. The gene calls are TRBV7-2 and TRBJ2-3, with D possibly TRBD1 on 6 matching bases. CDR1 and CDR2 (germline): SGHTA, FQGNSA. The CDR3 consists of 13 residues. V was shortened by 4 bases and J by 6 bases, with 11 bases between the two germline ends. Here the CDR3 DNA reads TGTGCCAGCAGCTATGTAAGGGGGGATACGCAGTATTTT. Protein: CASSYVRGDTQYF.

The J gene is TRBJ2-7, the V gene TRBV10-3; D may be TRBD1 (5 bases). Looked up from germline, CDR1 is ENHRY and CDR2 is SYGVKD. The CDR3 runs to 16 residues. The germline V and J ends were trimmed by 5 bases and 5 bases, with 22 bases remaining between them. The CDR3 here is CAISQTPQGETNEQYF. In DNA form, the CDR3 reads TGTGCCATCAGTCAGACTCCGCAGGGCGAAACCAACGAGCAGTACTTC.

This clonotype has a count of ten or more. CDR3 residues: CASSLGDLHSYEQYF. DNA for the CDR3: TGTGCCAGCAGCTTGGGGGACCTCCACTCCTACGAGCAGTACTTC. The chain combines TRBV5-6 with TRBJ2-7; D may correspond to TRBD1 or TRBD2 (5 bases each). V shed 0 bases and J shed 0 bases, with 10 bases lying between them. Germline V lookup: CDR1 SGHDT, CDR2 YYEEEE. CDR3 length: 15 residues.

This clonotype appeared a few times. The chain is built from TRBV5-4 and TRBJ1-5, with D possibly matching TRBD1 (6 bases). Germline V lookup: CDR1 SGHNT, CDR2 YYREEE (reference sequence). V shed 4 bases and J shed 8 bases, with 13 bases lying between them. The CDR3 contains 13 residues. CDR3 residues: CASSTGQGKPQHF. DNA for the CDR3: TGTGCCAGCAGCACAGGGCAGGGAAAGCCCCAGCATTTT.

There are many counts of this clonotype. CDR3 nucleotides: TGCTCAACCCGCAGGGAAGAGACCGGGGAGCTGTTTTTT. The encoded protein is CSTRREETGELFF. The V call is TRBV29-1, the J call TRBJ2-2; D perhaps matches TRBD1 (5 bases). Germline loops: CDR1 SQVTM, CDR2 ANQGSEA. The CDR3 is 13 residues long.

This clonotype was detected only a few times. This rearrangement joins TRBV5-5 to TRBJ1-2, with 9 bases lining up with TRBD1. This CDR3 is 14 amino acids long. V shed 2 bases, J shed 7 bases, and the junction held 6 bases outside the gene matches. CDR1 is SGHKS and CDR2 is YYEKEE in the germline V gene (reference sequence). The CDR3 spells CASSFNRGQSGYTF. For the CDR3, the DNA is TGTGCCAGCAGCTTTAACAGGGGGCAAAGTGGCTACACCTTC.

This clonotype was seen only a few times. The V and J genes are TRBV28 and TRBJ2-7, with D maybe TRBD1 (6 bases). Looked up from germline, CDR1 is MDHEN and CDR2 is SYDVKM. The CDR3 has 11 residues. V lost 6 bases and J 6 bases, leaving 9 bases between the germline ends. CDR3 sequence: CASRGQLEQYF. In DNA, the CDR3 is TGTGCCAGCAGAGGACAGCTCGAGCAGTACTTC.

The chain couples TRBV2 to TRBJ2-1, with 9 bases aligning to TRBD2. The CDR3 is 15 amino acids. Trimming removed 5 bases from V and 8 bases from J; junction bases left unmatched: 10. Germline assignment: CDR1 SNHLY and CDR2 FYNNEI. As DNA, the CDR3 is TGTGCCAGCAGTTCCGGGACTAGCACTAGGTATGAGCAGTTCTTC. Translating it yields CASSSGTSTRYEQFF.

At least ten counts were recorded for this clonotype. The chain uses TRBV5-1 and TRBJ2-5, with TRBD2 matching over 11 bases. Unmatched junction bases numbered 6, after V lost 7 bases and J lost 4 bases. The CDR3 length is 14 residues. Germline values: CDR1 SGHRS, CDR2 YFSETQ. The CDR3 here is CASCLAGGSETQYF. Here the CDR3 DNA reads TGCGCCAGCTGCCTAGCGGGAGGATCAGAGACCCAGTACTTC.

This clonotype was seen more than once but under ten times. This rearrangement joins TRBV5-1 to TRBJ2-2, with 7 positions matching TRBD2. In germline, CDR1 is SGHRS, CDR2 YFSETQ. The CDR3 is made up of 13 amino acids. The junction had 5 bases not matched to a gene; V was cut back by 4 bases and J by 8 bases. The CDR3 DNA follows: TGCGCCAGCAGCCCGAGCGGGACGGGGGAGCTGTTTTTT. Amino acid sequence: CASSPSGTGELFF.

The gene calls are TRBV24-1 and TRBJ2-3; no clear D. This CDR3 is 15 amino acids long. The V and J ends lost 1 base and 1 base respectively, with 8 bases between them. Germline V gene sequence: CDR1 KGHDR, CDR2 SFDVKD. This chain's CDR3 is CATSDFYDRTDTQYF. The CDR3 DNA sequence: TGTGCCACCAGTGATTTTTATGATCGCACAGATACGCAGTATTTT.

This clonotype was counted ten times or more. This chain links TRBV6-5 with TRBJ1-1; tentatively, D is TRBD1 (5 bases). CDR3 length: 14 amino acids. The germline gives CDR1 MNHEY, CDR2 SVGAGI. V lost 2 bases and J 4 bases, leaving 11 bases between the germline ends. CDR3 nucleotides: TGTGCCAGCAGTTACCGGGACTCAGCCACTGAAGCTTTCTTT. Residues: CASSYRDSATEAFF.

This clonotype was seen many times. The rearrangement uses TRBV6-1 and TRBJ1-1; D possibly corresponds to TRBD1 (6 bases). The CDR3 sequence is 15 residues long. Germline V lookup: CDR1 MNHNS, CDR2 SASEGT. V was cut by 2 bases and J by 4 bases, with 14 bases left in between. The CDR3, as DNA: TGTGCCAGCAGTGAAAACTACAGGGTGGGCACTGAAGCTTTCTTT. The encoded protein is CASSENYRVGTEAFF.

A note on this clonotype: This may be a read error, as it is one base from a much larger clone. The V gene is TRBV20-1, the J gene TRBJ1-2; D might be TRBD1 (6 bases). This CDR3 region has 14 residues. Looked up from germline, CDR1 is DFQATT and CDR2 is SNEGSKA (reference sequence). CDR3 nucleotides: TGCAGTGTTAGAGATCCCAGGGGCGGGTATGGCTACACCTTC. Its translation is CSVRDPRGGYGYTF.

The rearrangement links TRBV2 to TRBJ1-4; D call uncertain. Trimming cost V 6 bases and J 6 bases, with 11 bases left between them. Per germline, CDR1 SNHLY and CDR2 FYNNEI. The CDR3 is made up of 13 amino acids. Here the CDR3 DNA reads TGTGCCAGCAGCGGCAGGAAAGATGAAAAACTGTTTTTT. It encodes CASSGRKDEKLFF.

This clonotype was counted at least ten times. The chain links TRBV6-2 or TRBV6-3 to TRBJ2-7; 9 nucleotides match TRBD2. J lost 0 bases, V lost 6 bases, and 3 bases had no gene match. The CDR3 has 14 amino acids. CDR1 is MNHEY, CDR2 SVGEGT, per germline. The CDR3 is CASSHSGSSYEQYF. The CDR3 DNA follows: TGTGCCAGCAGCCATAGCGGGAGCTCCTACGAGCAGTACTTC.

In this sample, this clonotype turned up many times. The chain combines TRBV5-1 with TRBJ2-5; D might be TRBD2 (6 bases). Per germline, CDR1 SGHRS and CDR2 YFSETQ. V lost 0 bases, J lost 2 bases, and 14 bases lay in between. The CDR3 is 16 amino acids. The CDR3 coding sequence is TGCGCCAGCAGCTTGGCGGGTAGCGGAGGGCAAGAGACCCAGTACTTC. Its translation: CASSLAGSGGQETQYF.